The clone carrying this TCR beta chain was found many times. The data stem from a study of CD8 T cells in ankylosing spondylitis. Each CDR3 protein gets one entry after TCRdb re-called the 5' RACE reads with MiXCR. Among under 300,000 distinct CDR3 sequences listed, about 11% were seen once. The clonotype comes from a male donor with ankylosing spondylitis or in good health (not recorded which). Sequencing was carried out using blood, either unsorted or a sorted T cell fraction (not recorded which).

The CDR3 protein is CASSQGVVDQHGGYTF. The DNA for the CDR3 is TGCGCCAGCAGCCAAGGAGTCGTGGACCAACATGGGGGCTACACCTTC. V gene TRBV4-1 combines with J gene TRBJ1-2; D unclear. Trimming stripped 1 base from V and 8 bases from J, with 20 bases between. The length of the CDR3 is 16 residues. The germline gives CDR1 MGHRA, CDR2 YSYEKL.